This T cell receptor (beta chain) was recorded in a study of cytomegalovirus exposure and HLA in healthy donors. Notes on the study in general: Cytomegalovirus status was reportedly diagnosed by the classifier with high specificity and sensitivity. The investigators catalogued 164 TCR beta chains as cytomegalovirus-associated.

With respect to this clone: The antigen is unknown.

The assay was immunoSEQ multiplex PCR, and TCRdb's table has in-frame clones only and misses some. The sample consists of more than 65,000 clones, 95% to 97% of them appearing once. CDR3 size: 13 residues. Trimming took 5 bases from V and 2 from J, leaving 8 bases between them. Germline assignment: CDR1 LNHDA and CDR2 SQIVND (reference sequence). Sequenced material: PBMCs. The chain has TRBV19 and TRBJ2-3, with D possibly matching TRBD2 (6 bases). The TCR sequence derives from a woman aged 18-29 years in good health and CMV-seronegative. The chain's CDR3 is CASSGGATDTQYF. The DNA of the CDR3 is TGTGCCAGTAGTGGAGGGGCCACAGATACGCAGTATTTT.